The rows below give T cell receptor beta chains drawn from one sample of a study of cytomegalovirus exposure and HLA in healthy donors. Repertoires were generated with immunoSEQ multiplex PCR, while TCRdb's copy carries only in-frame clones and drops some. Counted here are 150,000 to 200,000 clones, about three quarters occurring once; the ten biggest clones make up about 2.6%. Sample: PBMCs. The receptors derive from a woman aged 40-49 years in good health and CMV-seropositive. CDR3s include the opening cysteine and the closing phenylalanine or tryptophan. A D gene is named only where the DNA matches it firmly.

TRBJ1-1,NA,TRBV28,TGTGCCAGCAGTGGTACCCAAGGCCGGCGGACTGAAGCTTTCTTT,CASSGTQGRRTEAFF
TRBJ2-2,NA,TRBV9,TGTGCCAGCAGCGCCCGAGGGGGACCGAACACCGGGGAGCTGTTTTTT,CASSARGGPNTGELFF
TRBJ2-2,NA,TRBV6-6,TGTGCCAGCACCCCGCGTGGGGGCACGAACACCGGGGAGCTGTTTTTT,CASTPRGGTNTGELFF
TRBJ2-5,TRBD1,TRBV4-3,TGCGCCAGCAGCCAGGACAGGGTCAGGGAGACCCAGTACTTC,CASSQDRVRETQYF
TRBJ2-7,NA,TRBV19,TGTGCCAGTTCCGGGACTTTCAGCTCCTACGAGCAGTACTTC,CASSGTFSSYEQYF
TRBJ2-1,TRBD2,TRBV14,TGTGCCAGCAGCCAATATACTAGCGGGGGCAATGAGCAGTTCTTC,CASSQYTSGGNEQFF
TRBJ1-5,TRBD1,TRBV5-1,TGCGCCAGAGGGACAGGGGGGGTGAATCAGCCCCAGCATTTT,CARGTGGVNQPQHF
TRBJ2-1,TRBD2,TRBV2,TGTGCCAGCAGTCCCTCCCCGGGGGGATCCTACAATGAGCAGTTCTTC,CASSPSPGGSYNEQFF
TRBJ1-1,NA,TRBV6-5,TGTGCCAGCAACCGGGACATTAACACTGAAGCTTTCTTT,CASNRDINTEAFF
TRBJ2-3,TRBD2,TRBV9,TGTGCCAGCAGCGTTGCTAGCGGAACTAGCACAGATACGCAGTATTTT,CASSVASGTSTDTQYF
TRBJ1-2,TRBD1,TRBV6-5,TGTGCCAGCAGTTACGGGACAGGGGTCGGAGGCTACACCTTC,CASSYGTGVGGYTF
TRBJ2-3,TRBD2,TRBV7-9,TGTGCCAGCAGCTCACTAGCGGGAGACGGCACAGATACGCAGTATTTT,CASSSLAGDGTDTQYF
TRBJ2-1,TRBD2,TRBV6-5,TGTGCCACCAGGTGGACTAGCGGGGGAGGGAATGAGCAGTTCTTC,CATRWTSGGGNEQFF